This entry lists 12 T cell receptor beta chains sequenced from one sample in a study of blood T cell repertoires in COVID-19. The assay was immunoSEQ multiplex PCR, and TCRdb's table has in-frame clones only and misses some. The data show roughly 240,000 clones, with approximately 90% seen just once and about 3.5% held by the top ten. Material: peripheral blood. The origin of the receptors is a man aged 18 to 29 with active or convalescent COVID-19.

The chain couples TRBV19 to TRBJ2-7, with TRBD2 identical over 12 bases. V was pared by 8 bases and J by 7 bases, with 6 bases of the junction left unmatched. Germline loops: CDR1 LNHDA, CDR2 SQIVND (reference sequence). The CDR3 has 13 amino acids. CDR3 nucleotides: TGTGCCAGTTCGACTAGCGGGAGCGGTGAGCAGTACTTC. This sequence encodes CASSTSGSGEQYF.

The V call is TRBV29-1, the J call TRBJ1-1, with TRBD1 identical over 8 bases. Germline values: CDR1 SQVTM, CDR2 ANQGSEA. Trimming took 5 bases from V and 7 from J; bases not matched to a gene: 6. The CDR3 loop spans 12 amino acids. The DNA for the CDR3 is TGCAGCGTTATGGACAGGGTGAGTGAAGCTTTCTTT. Amino acids: CSVMDRVSEAFF.

Only one count was recorded for this clone. Written as DNA, the CDR3 is TGCGCCAGCAGCCAGGGGGGACTAGCGGTTGAGCAGTTCTTC. Residues: CASSQGGLAVEQFF. This chain connects TRBV4-1 to TRBJ2-1, with 11 bases identical to TRBD2. J gave up 9 bases and V 3 bases, and 4 bases lay outside the gene matches. CDR3 length: 14 residues. Germline assignment: CDR1 MGHRA and CDR2 YSYEKL.

The V and J genes are TRBV10-3 and TRBJ2-7, with D perhaps TRBD1 (6 bases). CDR3 length: 11 amino acids. Trimming took 7 bases from V and 5 from J, leaving 9 bases between them. Germline CDR1 and CDR2: ENHRY and SYGVKD. CDR3 sequence reads: CAIKGVDEQYF. CDR3 nucleotides: TGTGCCATCAAGGGGGTCGACGAGCAGTACTTC.

The chain has TRBV12-5 and TRBJ1-2; possible D gene TRBD1, 5 bases. Germline V CDR1 and CDR2: LGHNT, FRNRAP. Trimming took off 4 bases at V and 3 bases at J, with 15 bases between the two ends. CDR3 size: 15 residues. The CDR3, as DNA: TGTGCTAGTGGTTCCCTTAGACAGTATCACTATGGCTACACCTTC. It specifies CASGSLRQYHYGYTF.

The genes are TRBV10-3 and TRBJ2-7, with D hard to call. Trimming left V 11 bases short and J 3 bases short, with 11 bases between. Germline-derived CDR1 and CDR2 are ENHRY and SYGVKD. This CDR3 has 11 amino acids. CDR3 protein: CAVQTFYEQYF. The CDR3 DNA reads TGTGCCGTACAGACCTTCTACGAGCAGTACTTC.

The chain links TRBV4-3 to TRBJ1-5; D is possibly TRBD1 (6 bases). Germline V lookup: CDR1 LGHNA, CDR2 YSLEER. Between the trimmed V and J ends, which lost 0 bases and 5 bases, there was a span of 11 bases. There are 15 residues in the CDR3. The CDR3 DNA sequence: TGCGCCAGCAGCCAAGATACAGGGCGGTATCAGCCCCAGCATTTT. The encoded protein is CASSQDTGRYQPQHF.

The rearrangement joins TRBV11-2 to TRBJ1-2; the D gene is possibly TRBD1 (6 bases). V dropped 7 bases and J dropped 0 bases, with 12 bases sitting between them. CDR1 and CDR2 (germline): SGHAT, FQNNGV. CDR3 length: 14 amino acids. For the CDR3, the DNA is TGTGCCAGCACCCTGACAGGTTCTAACTATGGCTACACCTTC. It codes for CASTLTGSNYGYTF.

Comments on this clone: One end of the junction fails to match germline, which may point to a read error. V gene TRBV7-9 combines with J gene TRBJ2-1; a possible D gene is TRBD2 (7 bases). Germline V gene sequence: CDR1 SEHNR, CDR2 FQNEAQ (reference sequence). The CDR3 runs to 13 residues. Here the CDR3 reads CASIPGGYHEQFF. The DNA for the CDR3 is TGTGCCAGCATCCCGGGGGGCTACCATGAGCAGTTCTTC. Together with reference TRBV7-9 and TRBJ2-1, the CDR3 gives the full variable domain: DTGVSQNPRHKITKRGQNVTFRCDPISEHNRLYWYRQTLGQGPEFLTYFQNEAQLEKSRLLSDRFSAERPKGSFSTLEIQRTEQGDSAMYLCASIPGGYHEQFFGPGTRLTVL.

The rearrangement uses TRBV29-1 and TRBJ1-2, with D uncertain. The V gene's germline CDR1 is SQVTM and CDR2 ANQGSEA. V was shortened by 2 bases and J by 1 base, with 11 bases between the two germline ends. The CDR3 is made up of 14 amino acids. The CDR3 DNA follows: TGCAGCGTTGAACGAGCGGAGTATAACTATGGCTACACCTTC. Translating it yields CSVERAEYNYGYTF.

The V and J genes are TRBV11-2 and TRBJ2-7, with D perhaps TRBD2 (6 bases). The CDR3 is made up of 15 amino acids. Per the germline V gene, CDR1 is SGHAT and CDR2 is FQNNGV. V shed 5 bases and J shed 2 bases, with 16 bases lying between them. The DNA of the CDR3 is TGTGCCAGCAGCCAAAGCCAGACTAGAACCTACGAGCAGTACTTC. This encodes CASSQSQTRTYEQYF. The variable domain in full, completed from reference TRBV11-2 and TRBJ2-7, reads EAGVAQSPRYKIIEKRQSVAFWCNPISGHATLYWYQQILGQGPKLLIQFQNNGVVDDSQLPKDRFSAERLKGVDSTLKIQPAKLEDSAVYLCASSQSQTRTYEQYFGPGTRLTVT.

The rearrangement links TRBV2 to TRBJ2-2; D not resolved. The CDR3 is made up of 15 amino acids. The V and J ends lost 5 bases and 5 bases respectively, with 15 bases between them. The germline gives CDR1 SNHLY, CDR2 FYNNEI. CDR3 nucleotides: TGTGCCAGCAGTCGTCGGCAGCCCGGGACCGGGGAGCTGTTTTTT. Translating it yields CASSRRQPGTGELFF.